This TCR beta chain is drawn from a study of cytomegalovirus exposure and HLA in healthy donors. The study ran its PCR with 60 Vbeta and 13 Jbeta primers. Assay: immunoSEQ multiplex PCR; the TCRdb copy retains only in-frame clones and omits some. The sample carries 150,000 to 200,000 clones, 80% to 85% recorded once. Study-wide findings and caveats: Follow-up analysis found HLA locus-dependent TCR association rates, highest for DRB1 and lowest for HLA-C. As immune exposure information, only CMV serostatus was available.

Concerning this clone: Its antigen is currently unknown.

The CDR3 covers 13 residues. V shed 1 base and J shed 3 bases, with 7 bases lying between them. The germline V gene encodes CDR1 SGHAT and CDR2 FQNNGV. The TCR was taken from a man between 50 and 59 years old in good health and CMV-seropositive. Sequenced material: PBMCs. This rearrangement joins TRBV11-2 to TRBJ2-7; weak D call: TRBD2 (6 bases). CDR3 in DNA: TGTGCCAGCAGCTTAGGTAGCGGCTACGAGCAGTACTTC. Translation gives CASSLGSGYEQYF.